The rows below give T cell receptor beta chains drawn from one sample of a study of T cell repertoires and leukemia-associated antigens. Each CDR3 protein gets one entry after TCRdb re-called the 5' RACE reads with MiXCR. The table shows 11,000 or so distinct CDR3 sequences, with around 40% occurring only once. These TCRs' antigens remain unknown. The sequenced sample was CD3+ T cells sorted from blood and cultured. The origin of the receptors is a female donor in good health. Each CDR3 is given with its conserved first and last residue. The D gene is left open where the match is weak. Clone size is not always given. Where it is, it says once, few, many or a class for expanded clones.

j_call v_call d_call clone_size cdr3_length cdr3_aa cdr3_nt
TRBJ2-4 TRBV15 TRBD2 NA 17 CATNRAPGGIAKNIQYF TGTGCCACCAACAGAGCCCCGGGAGGGATAGCCAAAAACATTCAGTACTTC
TRBJ1-5 TRBV20-1 NA NA 14 CSAREGFAHQPQHF TGCAGTGCTAGAGAGGGTTTTGCGCATCAGCCCCAGCATTTT
TRBJ2-6 TRBV29-1 NA once 15 CSAEPSASGANVLTF TGCAGCGCAGAGCCTTCGGCTTCTGGGGCCAACGTCCTGACTTTC
TRBJ1-2 TRBV5-1 NA few 13 CASSWDGDYGYTF TGCGCCAGCAGCTGGGACGGAGACTATGGCTACACCTTC
TRBJ2-5 TRBV28 TRBD2 many 14 CASTGAGGAETQYF TGTGCCAGCACTGGAGCGGGAGGGGCGGAGACCCAGTACTTC
TRBJ2-7 TRBV7-9 TRBD2 many 16 CASSLRLREGPYEQYF TGTGCCAGCAGCCTAAGGCTGCGGGAGGGTCCCTACGAGCAGTACTTC
TRBJ2-7 TRBV3-1 NA NA 12 CASSHLYHEQYF TGTGCCAGCAGCCACTTGTACCACGAGCAGTACTTC
TRBJ1-2 TRBV5-1 NA medium-sized 16 CASSLDSSFINYGYTF TGCGCCAGCAGCTTGGACAGCTCTTTTATCAACTATGGCTACACCTTC
TRBJ1-1 TRBV29-1 NA few 13 CSVTKVVDTEAFF TGCAGCGTAACGAAGGTTGTGGACACTGAAGCTTTCTTT
TRBJ2-1 TRBV6-2/TRBV6-3 TRBD2 medium-sized 18 CASRRRLAGDGSYNEQFF TGTGCCAGCAGACGGCGACTAGCGGGAGACGGTTCTTACAATGAGCAGTTCTTC
TRBJ2-7 TRBV29-1 NA NA 15 CSVAQGRDGSYEQYF TGCAGCGTCGCCCAGGGGAGGGACGGTTCCTACGAGCAGTACTTC
TRBJ1-1 TRBV28 NA NA 13 CATNVNQRTEAFF TGTGCCACCAATGTAAACCAGAGAACTGAAGCTTTCTTT
TRBJ2-1 TRBV4-1 NA medium-sized 15 CASSQDRGSYNEQFF TGCGCCAGCAGCCAAGACAGGGGCTCCTACAATGAGCAGTTCTTC
TRBJ2-7 TRBV11-2 NA NA 13 CASSSDRTYEQYF TGTGCCAGCAGCTCCGACAGAACCTACGAGCAGTACTTC
TRBJ2-7 TRBV20-1 NA NA 14 CSARDQGGDNEQYF TGCAGTGCTAGAGACCAGGGAGGTGACAACGAGCAGTACTTC
TRBJ2-5 TRBV20-1 NA few 11 CSARRRETQYF TGCAGTGCTAGAAGGCGGGAGACCCAGTACTTC
TRBJ2-7 TRBV6-5 TRBD2 NA 16 CASSSPRTSSSYEQYF TGTGCCAGCAGTTCGCCCCGGACTAGTTCTTCGTACGAGCAGTACTTC
TRBJ2-7 TRBV4-2 NA NA 15 CASSQDRSASYEQYF TGTGCCAGCAGCCAAGATCGTTCCGCCTCCTACGAGCAGTACTTC
TRBJ2-7 TRBV7-9 NA NA 13 CAGSLAEGHEQYF TGTGCCGGCAGCTTGGCGGAGGGCCACGAGCAGTACTTC
TRBJ1-4 TRBV5-1 TRBD1 many 16 CASSLEQGARSENLFF TGCGCCAGCAGCTTGGAACAGGGGGCGCGGAGCGAAAATCTGTTTTTT
TRBJ1-4 TRBV5-6 NA NA 15 CASSLGELHNEKLFF TGTGCCAGCAGCTTGGGGGAGTTACACAATGAAAAACTGTTTTTT
TRBJ1-1 TRBV20-1 TRBD1 many 13 CSAPDRGETEAFF TGCAGTGCTCCGGACAGGGGTGAGACTGAAGCTTTCTTT
TRBJ2-1 TRBV12-3/TRBV12-4 TRBD2 few 14 CATLTSGSYNEQFF TGTGCCACCCTGACTAGCGGCTCCTACAATGAGCAGTTCTTC
TRBJ2-1 TRBV7-9 TRBD2 many 19 CASSSPQGASGRSYNEQFF TGTGCCAGCAGCTCTCCTCAAGGGGCTAGCGGGAGATCCTACAATGAGCAGTTCTTC
TRBJ2-3 TRBV12-3/TRBV12-4 NA many 15 CASTTRGGGTDTQYF TGTGCCAGCACGACTCGGGGCGGAGGGACAGATACGCAGTATTTT
TRBJ1-1 TRBV5-1 NA few 16 CASSLLGANLNTEAFF TGCGCCAGCAGCCTCCTGGGGGCGAACCTGAACACTGAAGCTTTCTTT
TRBJ2-1 TRBV28 TRBD2 few 14 CASGLAGSYNEQFF TGTGCCAGCGGACTAGCGGGTTCCTACAATGAGCAGTTCTTC
TRBJ2-2 TRBV24-1 NA NA 15 CATSVGRRNTGELFF TGTGCCACCAGTGTTGGTAGGCGGAACACCGGGGAGCTGTTTTTT
TRBJ2-2 TRBV20-1 NA NA 14 CSAVEFGLTGELFF TGCAGTGCTGTCGAATTTGGACTTACCGGGGAGCTGTTTTTT
TRBJ1-1 TRBV20-1 NA NA 13 CGALGRSLGEAFF TGCGGTGCCCTCGGACGCTCTCTGGGGGAAGCTTTCTTT
TRBJ2-1 TRBV7-2 NA few 15 CASSLARDFYNEQFF TGTGCCAGCAGCTTAGCGCGCGACTTCTACAATGAGCAGTTCTTC
TRBJ2-2 TRBV7-7 NA NA 14 CASSLRLGPGEPFF TGTGCTAGCAGCTTGCGGCTGGGTCCCGGGGAGCCGTTTTTT
TRBJ2-2 TRBV24-1 NA NA 13 CATSGLGTGELFF TGTGCCACCAGTGGCTTGGGCACCGGGGAACTGTTTTTT